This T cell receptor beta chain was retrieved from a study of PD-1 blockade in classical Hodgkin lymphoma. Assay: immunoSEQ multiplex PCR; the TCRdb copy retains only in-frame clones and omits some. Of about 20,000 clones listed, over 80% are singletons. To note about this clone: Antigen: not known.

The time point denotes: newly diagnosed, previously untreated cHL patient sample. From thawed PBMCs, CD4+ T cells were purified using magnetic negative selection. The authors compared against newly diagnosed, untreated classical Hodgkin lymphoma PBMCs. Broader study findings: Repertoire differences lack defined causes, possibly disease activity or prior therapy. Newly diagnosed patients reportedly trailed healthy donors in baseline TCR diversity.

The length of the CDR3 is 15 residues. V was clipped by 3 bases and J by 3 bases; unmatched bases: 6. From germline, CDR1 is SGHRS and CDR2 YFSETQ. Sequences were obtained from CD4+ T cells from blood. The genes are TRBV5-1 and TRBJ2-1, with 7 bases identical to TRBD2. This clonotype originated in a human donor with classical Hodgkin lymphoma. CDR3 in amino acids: CASSSLAGIYNEQFF. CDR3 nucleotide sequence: TGCGCCAGCAGCTCATTAGCGGGCATCTACAATGAGCAGTTCTTC. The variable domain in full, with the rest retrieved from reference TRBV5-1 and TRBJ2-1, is KAGVTQTPRYLIKTRGQQVTLSCSPISGHRSVSWYQQTPGQGLQFLFEYFSETQRNKGNFPGRFSGRQFSNSRSEMNVSTLELGDSALYLCASSSLAGIYNEQFFGPGTRLTVL.